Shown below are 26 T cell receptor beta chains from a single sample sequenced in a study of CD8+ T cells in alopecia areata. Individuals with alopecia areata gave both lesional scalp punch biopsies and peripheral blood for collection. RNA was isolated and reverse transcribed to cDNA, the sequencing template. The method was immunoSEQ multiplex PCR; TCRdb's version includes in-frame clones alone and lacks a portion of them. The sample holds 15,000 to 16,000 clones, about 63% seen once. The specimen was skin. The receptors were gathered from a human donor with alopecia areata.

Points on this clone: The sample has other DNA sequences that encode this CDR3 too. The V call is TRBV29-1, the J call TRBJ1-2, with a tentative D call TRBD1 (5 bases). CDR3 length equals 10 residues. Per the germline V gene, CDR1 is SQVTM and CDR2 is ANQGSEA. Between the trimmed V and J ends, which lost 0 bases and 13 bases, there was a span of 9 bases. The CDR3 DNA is TGCAGCGTTGAAGATGGGGGTGGCACCTTC. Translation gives CSVEDGGGTF.

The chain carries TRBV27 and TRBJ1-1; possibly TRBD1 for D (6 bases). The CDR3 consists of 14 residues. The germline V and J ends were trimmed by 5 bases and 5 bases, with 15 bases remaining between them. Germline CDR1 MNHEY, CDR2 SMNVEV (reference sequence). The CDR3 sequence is CASSINRERTEAFF. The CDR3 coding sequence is TGTGCCAGCAGTATAAACAGGGAGAGGACTGAAGCTTTCTTT.

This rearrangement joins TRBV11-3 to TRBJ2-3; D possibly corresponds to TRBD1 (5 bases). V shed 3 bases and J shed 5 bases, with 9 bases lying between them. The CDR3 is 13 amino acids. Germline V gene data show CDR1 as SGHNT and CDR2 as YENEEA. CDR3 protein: CASSFRGLDTQYF. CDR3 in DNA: TGTGCCAGCAGCTTTAGGGGTCTAGATACGCAGTATTTT.

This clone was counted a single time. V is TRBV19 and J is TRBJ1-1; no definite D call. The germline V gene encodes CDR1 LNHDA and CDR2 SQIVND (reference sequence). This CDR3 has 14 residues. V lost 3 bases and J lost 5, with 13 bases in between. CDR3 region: CASSIQLQRTEAFF. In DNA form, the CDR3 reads TGTGCCAGTAGTATCCAACTACAGAGAACTGAAGCTTTCTTT.

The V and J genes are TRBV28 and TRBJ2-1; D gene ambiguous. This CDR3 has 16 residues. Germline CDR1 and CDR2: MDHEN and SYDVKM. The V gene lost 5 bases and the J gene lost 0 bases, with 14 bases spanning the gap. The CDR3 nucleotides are TGTGCCAGCAGTCCCGGACGTAGCTTCTCCTACAATGAGCAGTTCTTC. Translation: CASSPGRSFSYNEQFF.

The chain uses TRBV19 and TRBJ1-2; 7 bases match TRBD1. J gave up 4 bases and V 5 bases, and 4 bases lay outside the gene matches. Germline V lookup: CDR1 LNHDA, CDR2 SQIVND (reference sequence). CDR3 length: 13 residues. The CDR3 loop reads CASSPTGAYGYTF. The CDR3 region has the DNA TGTGCCAGTAGTCCAACAGGGGCCTATGGCTACACCTTC.

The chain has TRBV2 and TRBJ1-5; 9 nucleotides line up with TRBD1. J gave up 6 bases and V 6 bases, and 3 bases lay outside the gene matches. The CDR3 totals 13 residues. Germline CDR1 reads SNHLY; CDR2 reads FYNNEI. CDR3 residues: CASRGQGAQPQHF. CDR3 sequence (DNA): TGTGCCAGCAGGGGACAGGGCGCTCAGCCCCAGCATTTT.

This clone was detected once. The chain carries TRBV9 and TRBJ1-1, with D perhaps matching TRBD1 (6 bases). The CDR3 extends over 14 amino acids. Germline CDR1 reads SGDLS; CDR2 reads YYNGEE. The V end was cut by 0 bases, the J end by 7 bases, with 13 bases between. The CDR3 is CASSVGVWDNEAFF. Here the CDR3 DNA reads TGTGCCAGCAGCGTAGGGGTGTGGGACAATGAAGCTTTCTTT. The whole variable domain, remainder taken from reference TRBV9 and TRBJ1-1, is DSGVTQTPKHLITATGQRVTLRCSPRSGDLSVYWYQQSLDQGLQFLIQYYNGEERAKGNILERFSAQQFPDLHSELNLSSLELGDSALYFCASSVGVWDNEAFFGQGTRLTVV.

The chain's CDR3 is CASSQVLYEQYF. Written as DNA, the CDR3 is TGTGCCAGCAGTCAAGTCCTCTACGAGCAGTACTTC. This chain joins TRBV2 and TRBJ2-7; D uncertain. Trimming removed 5 bases from V and 3 bases from J, with 8 bases in between. Germline-derived CDR1 and CDR2 are SNHLY and FYNNEI. This CDR3 is built from 12 residues.

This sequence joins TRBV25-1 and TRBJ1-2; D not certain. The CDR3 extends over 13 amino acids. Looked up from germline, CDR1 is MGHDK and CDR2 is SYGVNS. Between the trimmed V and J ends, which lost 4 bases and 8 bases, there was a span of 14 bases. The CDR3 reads CASSGGQGRGYTF. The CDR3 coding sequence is TGTGCCAGCAGTGGTGGGCAAGGGAGAGGCTACACCTTC.

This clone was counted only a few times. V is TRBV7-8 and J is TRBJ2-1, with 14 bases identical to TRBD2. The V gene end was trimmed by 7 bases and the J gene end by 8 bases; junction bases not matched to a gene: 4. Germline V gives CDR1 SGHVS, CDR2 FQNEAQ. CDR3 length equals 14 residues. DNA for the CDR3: TGTGCCAGCAAAGGACTAGCGGGAGGTCATGAGCAGTTCTTC. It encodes CASKGLAGGHEQFF. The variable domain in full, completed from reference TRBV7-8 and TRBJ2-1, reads GAGVSQSPRYKVAKRGQDVALRCDPISGHVSLFWYQQALGQGPEFLTYFQNEAQLDKSGLPSDRFFAERPEGSVSTLKIQRTQQEDSAVYLCASKGLAGGHEQFFGPGTRLTVL.

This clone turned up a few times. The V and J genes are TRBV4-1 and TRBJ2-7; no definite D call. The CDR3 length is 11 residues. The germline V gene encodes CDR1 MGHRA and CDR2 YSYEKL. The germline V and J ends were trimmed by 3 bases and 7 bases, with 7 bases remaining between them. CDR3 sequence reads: CASSQFEEQYF. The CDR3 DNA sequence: TGCGCCAGCAGCCAGTTCGAAGAGCAGTACTTC.

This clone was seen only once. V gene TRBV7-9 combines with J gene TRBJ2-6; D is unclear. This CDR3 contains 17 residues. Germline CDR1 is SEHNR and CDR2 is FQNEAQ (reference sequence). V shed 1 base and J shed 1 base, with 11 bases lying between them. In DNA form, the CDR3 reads TGTGCCAGCAGCTTAGACTTTCTTACGTCTGGGGCCAACGTCCTGACTTTC. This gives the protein CASSLDFLTSGANVLTF.

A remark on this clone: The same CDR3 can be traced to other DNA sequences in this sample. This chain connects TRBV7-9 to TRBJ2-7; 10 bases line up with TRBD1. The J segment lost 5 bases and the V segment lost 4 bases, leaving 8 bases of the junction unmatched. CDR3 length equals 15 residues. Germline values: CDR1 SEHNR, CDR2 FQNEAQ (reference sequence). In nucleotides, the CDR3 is TGTGCCAGCAGCTCGACGGGACAGGGGAAGAACGAGCAGTACTTC. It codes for CASSSTGQGKNEQYF.

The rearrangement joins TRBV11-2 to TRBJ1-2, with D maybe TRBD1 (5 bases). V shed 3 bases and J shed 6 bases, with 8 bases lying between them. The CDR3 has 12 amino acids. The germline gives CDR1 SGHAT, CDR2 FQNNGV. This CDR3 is CASSFGGHGYTF. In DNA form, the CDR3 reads TGTGCCAGCAGCTTCGGGGGACATGGCTACACCTTC.

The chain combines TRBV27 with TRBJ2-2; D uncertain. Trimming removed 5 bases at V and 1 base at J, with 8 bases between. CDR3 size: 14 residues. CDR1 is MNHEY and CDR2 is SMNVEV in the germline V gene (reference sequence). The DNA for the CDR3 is TGTGCCAGCAGTCCCCGCCTGAACACCGGGGAGCTGTTTTTT. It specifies CASSPRLNTGELFF.

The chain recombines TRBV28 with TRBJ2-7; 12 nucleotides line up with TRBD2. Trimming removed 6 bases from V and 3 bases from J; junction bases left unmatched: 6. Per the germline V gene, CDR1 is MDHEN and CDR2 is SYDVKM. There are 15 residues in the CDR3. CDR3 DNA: TGTGCCAGCAGCTCTGTGACTAGCGGGAGCTACGAGCAGTACTTC. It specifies CASSSVTSGSYEQYF.

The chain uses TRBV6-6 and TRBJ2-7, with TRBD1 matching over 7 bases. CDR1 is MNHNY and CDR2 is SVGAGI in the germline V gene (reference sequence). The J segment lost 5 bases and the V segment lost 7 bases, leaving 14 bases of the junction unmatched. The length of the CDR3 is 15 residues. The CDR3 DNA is TGTGCCAGCACCTCTCTGAGACAGGGTCGGGACGAGCAGTACTTC. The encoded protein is CASTSLRQGRDEQYF.

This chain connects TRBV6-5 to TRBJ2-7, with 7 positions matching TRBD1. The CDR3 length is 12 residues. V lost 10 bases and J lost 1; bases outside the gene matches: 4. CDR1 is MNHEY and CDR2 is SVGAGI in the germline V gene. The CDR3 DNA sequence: TGTGCCATCCGGGACAGATCCTACGAGCAGTACTTC. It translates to CAIRDRSYEQYF.

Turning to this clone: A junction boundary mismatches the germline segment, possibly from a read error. CDR3 sequence (DNA): TGTGCCAGTAGTATAGTGAAGACTGAAGCTTTCTTT. It translates to CASSIVKTEAFF. The chain is built from TRBV19 and TRBJ1-1; D gene unclear. The CDR3 is 12 residues long. The germline V gene has CDR1 LNHDA and CDR2 SQIVND (reference sequence).

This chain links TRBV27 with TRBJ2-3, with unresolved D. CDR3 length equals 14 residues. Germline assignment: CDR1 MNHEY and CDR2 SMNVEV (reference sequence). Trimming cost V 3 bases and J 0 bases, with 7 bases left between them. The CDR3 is CASSFRYSTDTQYF. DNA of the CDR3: TGTGCCAGCAGTTTTAGGTATAGCACAGATACGCAGTATTTT.

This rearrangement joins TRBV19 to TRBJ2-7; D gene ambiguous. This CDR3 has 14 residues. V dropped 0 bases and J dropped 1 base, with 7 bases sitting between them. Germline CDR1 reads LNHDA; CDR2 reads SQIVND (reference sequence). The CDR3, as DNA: TGTGCCAGTAGTATAGATCCGGGTTCCTACGAGCAGTACTTC. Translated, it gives CASSIDPGSYEQYF.

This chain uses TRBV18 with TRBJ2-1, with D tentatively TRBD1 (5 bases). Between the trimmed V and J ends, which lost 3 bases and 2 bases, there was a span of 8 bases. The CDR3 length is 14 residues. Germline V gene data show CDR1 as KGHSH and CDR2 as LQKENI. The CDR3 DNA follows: TGTGCCAGCTCACCCCAGGGTGCCTACAATGAGCAGTTCTTC. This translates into CASSPQGAYNEQFF.

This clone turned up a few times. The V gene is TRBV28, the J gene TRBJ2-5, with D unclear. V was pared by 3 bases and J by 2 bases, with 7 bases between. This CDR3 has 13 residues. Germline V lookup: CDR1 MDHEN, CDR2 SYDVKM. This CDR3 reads CASSFRGQETQYF. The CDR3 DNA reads TGTGCCAGCAGTTTTCGAGGACAAGAGACCCAGTACTTC.

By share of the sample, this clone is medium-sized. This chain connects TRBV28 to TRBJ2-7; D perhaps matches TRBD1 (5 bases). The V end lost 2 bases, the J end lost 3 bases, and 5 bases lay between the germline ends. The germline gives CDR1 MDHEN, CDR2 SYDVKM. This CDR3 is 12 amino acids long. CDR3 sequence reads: CASSLRGYEQYF. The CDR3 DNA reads TGTGCCAGCAGTTTAAGGGGCTACGAGCAGTACTTC.

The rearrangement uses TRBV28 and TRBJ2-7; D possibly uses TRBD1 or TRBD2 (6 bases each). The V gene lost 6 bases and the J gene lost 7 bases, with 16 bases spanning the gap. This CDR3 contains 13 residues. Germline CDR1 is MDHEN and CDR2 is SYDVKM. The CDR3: CASRRGAPGEQYF. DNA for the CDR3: TGTGCCAGCAGGAGGGGGGCGCCAGGAGAGCAGTACTTC.